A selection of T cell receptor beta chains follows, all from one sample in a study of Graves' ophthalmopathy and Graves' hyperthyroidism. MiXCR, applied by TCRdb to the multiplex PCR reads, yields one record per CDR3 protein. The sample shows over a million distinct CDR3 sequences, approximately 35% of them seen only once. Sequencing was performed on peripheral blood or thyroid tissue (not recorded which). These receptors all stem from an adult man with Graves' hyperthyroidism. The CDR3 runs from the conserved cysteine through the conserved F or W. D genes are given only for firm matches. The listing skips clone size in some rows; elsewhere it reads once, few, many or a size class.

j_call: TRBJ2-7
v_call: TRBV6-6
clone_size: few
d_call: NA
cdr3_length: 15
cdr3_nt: TGTGCCAGCAGGGTGGACGAGGTGGACCCCTACGAGCAGTACTTC
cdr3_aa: CASRVDEVDPYEQYF

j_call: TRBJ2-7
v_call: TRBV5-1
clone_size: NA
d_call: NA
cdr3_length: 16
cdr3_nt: TGCGCCAGCAGCCTCGACCTGACGATGCCCTCCTACGAGCAGTACTTC
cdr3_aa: CASSLDLTMPSYEQYF

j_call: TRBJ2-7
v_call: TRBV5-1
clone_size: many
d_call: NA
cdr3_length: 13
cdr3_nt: TGCGCCAGCAGCCCGGGACGGATCTACGAGCAGTACTTC
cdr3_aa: CASSPGRIYEQYF

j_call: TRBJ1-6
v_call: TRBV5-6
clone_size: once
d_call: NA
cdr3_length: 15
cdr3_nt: TGTGCCAGCAGCTTCGAGACCGCGGGATGGTCACCCCTCCACTTT
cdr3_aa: CASSFETAGWSPLHF

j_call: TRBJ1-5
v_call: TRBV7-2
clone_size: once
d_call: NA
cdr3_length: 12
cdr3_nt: TGTGCCAGCGCCGTCAGCCAAGAGACCCAGCATTTT
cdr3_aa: CASAVSQETQHF

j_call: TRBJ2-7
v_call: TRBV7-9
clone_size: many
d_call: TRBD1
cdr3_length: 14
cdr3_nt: TGTGCCAGCAGCTTAGGGGACAGCACCTACGAGCAGTACTTC
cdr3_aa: CASSLGDSTYEQYF

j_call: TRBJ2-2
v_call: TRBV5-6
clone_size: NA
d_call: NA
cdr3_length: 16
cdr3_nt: TGTGCCAGCAGCTTGTACGGGGAAGGTTTCACCGGGGAGCTGTTTTTT
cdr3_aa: CASSLYGEGFTGELFF

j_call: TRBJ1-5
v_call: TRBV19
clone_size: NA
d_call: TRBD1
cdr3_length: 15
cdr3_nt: TGTGCCAGTACTTCCGGGACAGGGGAAGTCCAGCCCCAGCATTTT
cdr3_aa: CASTSGTGEVQPQHF

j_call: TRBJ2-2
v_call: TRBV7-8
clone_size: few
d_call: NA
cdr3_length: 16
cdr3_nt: TGTGCCAGCAGCCCCCCTGGAGTCGAGAACACCGGGGAGCTGTTTTTT
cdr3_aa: CASSPPGVENTGELFF

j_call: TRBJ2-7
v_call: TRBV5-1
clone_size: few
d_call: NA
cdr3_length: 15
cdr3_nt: TGCGCCAGCAGCTTGGTATGGGAAGGGACCTACGAGCAGTACTTC
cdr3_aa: CASSLVWEGTYEQYF

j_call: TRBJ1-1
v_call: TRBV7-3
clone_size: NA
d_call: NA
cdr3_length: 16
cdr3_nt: TGTGCCAGCAGCCTTGGACAGTCCGGCGGGGACACTGAAGCTTTCTTT
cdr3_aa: CASSLGQSGGDTEAFF

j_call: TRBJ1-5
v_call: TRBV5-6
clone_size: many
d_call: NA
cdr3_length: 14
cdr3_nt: TGTGCCAGCAGCCCACGGGGGACCAATCAGCCCCAGCATTTT
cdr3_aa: CASSPRGTNQPQHF

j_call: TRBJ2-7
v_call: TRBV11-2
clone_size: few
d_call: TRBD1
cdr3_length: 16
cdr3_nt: TGTGCCAGCAGCTCCGGACCCGGGACAGCATCCTACGAGCAGTACTTC
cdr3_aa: CASSSGPGTASYEQYF

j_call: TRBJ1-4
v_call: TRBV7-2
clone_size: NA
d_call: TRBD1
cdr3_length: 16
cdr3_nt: TGTGCCAGCAGCAAAGAGACAGGGGGAGGAGGTGAAAAACTGTTTTTT
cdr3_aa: CASSKETGGGGEKLFF

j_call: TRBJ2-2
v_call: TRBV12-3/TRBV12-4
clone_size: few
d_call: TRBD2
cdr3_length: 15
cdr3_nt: TGTGCCAGCTCCTACGGCGGGGGGAACACCGGGGAGCTGTTTTTT
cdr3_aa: CASSYGGGNTGELFF

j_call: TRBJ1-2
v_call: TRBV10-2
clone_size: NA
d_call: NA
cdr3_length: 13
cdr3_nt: TGCGCCAGCAGTGCATGGGACCGCTATGGCTACACCTTC
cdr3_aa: CASSAWDRYGYTF

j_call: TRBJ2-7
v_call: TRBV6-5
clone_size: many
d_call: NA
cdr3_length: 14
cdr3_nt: TGTGCCAGCAGTTTGGACGCCAACTCCTACGAGCAGTACTTC
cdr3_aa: CASSLDANSYEQYF

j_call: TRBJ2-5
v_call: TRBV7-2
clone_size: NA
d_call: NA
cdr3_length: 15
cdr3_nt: TGTGCCAGCAGCTTAGGCTATGTTATGAGAGATACGCAGTACTTC
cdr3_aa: CASSLGYVMRDTQYF

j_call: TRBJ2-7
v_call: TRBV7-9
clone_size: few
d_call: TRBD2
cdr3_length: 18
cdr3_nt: TGTGCCAGCAGTTCCATTCTGGAGACTAGCGGGAGTCCCTACGAGCAGTACTTC
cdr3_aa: CASSSILETSGSPYEQYF

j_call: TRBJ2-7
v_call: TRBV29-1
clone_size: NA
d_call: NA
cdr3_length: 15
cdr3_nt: TGCAGCGTCTGCTTTGTAGCGGAAAGCTCCTACGAGCAGTACTTC
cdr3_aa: CSVCFVAESSYEQYF

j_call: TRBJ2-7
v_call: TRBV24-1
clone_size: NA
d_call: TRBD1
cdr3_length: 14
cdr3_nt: TGTGTCATCGGACAGGGGGCAGGGGAATACGAGCAGTACTTC
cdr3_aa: CVIGQGAGEYEQYF

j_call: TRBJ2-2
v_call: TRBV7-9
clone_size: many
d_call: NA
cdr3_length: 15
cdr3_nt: TGTGCCAGCAGCTTGTACAGGGGAGGCACCGGGGAGCTGTTTTTT
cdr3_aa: CASSLYRGGTGELFF

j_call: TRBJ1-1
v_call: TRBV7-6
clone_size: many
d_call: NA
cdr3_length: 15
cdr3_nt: TGTGCCAGCAGCCAAATGACAGCGCGGGACACTGAAGCTTTCTTT
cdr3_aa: CASSQMTARDTEAFF

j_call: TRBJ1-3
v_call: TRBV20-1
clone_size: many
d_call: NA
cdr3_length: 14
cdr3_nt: TGCAGTGCTCATGCCCGGGACACTAGAAACACCATATATTTT
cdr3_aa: CSAHARDTRNTIYF

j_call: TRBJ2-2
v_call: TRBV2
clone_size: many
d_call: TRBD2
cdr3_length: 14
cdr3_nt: TGTGCCAGCAGTGAGTGGCGGGAGACCGGGGAGCTGTTTTTT
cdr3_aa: CASSEWRETGELFF

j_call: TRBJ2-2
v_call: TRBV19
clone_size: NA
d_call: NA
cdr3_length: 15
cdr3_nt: TGTGCCAGTAGTATTTTCGGAGGGGATACCGGGGAGCTGTTTTTT
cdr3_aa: CASSIFGGDTGELFF

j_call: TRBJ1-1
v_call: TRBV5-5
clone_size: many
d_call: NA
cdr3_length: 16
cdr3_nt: TGTGCCAGCAGCTTTGGCCAGACGACCATGAACACTGAAGCTTTCTTT
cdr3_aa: CASSFGQTTMNTEAFF

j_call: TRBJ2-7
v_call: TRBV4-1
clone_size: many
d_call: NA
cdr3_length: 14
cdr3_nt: TGCGCCAGCAGCGCAAGACTAGTCGGGTACGAGCAGTACTTC
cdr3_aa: CASSARLVGYEQYF

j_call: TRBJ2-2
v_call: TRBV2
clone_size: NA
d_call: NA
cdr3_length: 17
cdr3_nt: TGTGCCAGCAGTGAAATGGCTAGCCTGAGGGAAACCGGGGAGCTGTTTTTT
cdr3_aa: CASSEMASLRETGELFF

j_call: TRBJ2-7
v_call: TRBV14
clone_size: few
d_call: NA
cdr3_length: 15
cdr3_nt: TGTGCCAGCAGCCCAGGGGGGCAGGGAGGTTACGAGCAGTACTTC
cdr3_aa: CASSPGGQGGYEQYF

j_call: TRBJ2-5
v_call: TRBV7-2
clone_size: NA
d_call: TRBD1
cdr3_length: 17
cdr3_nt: TGTGCCAGCAGCTTAGCTTCAGGGGGCTCAATCCAAGAGACCCAGTACTTC
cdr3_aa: CASSLASGGSIQETQYF

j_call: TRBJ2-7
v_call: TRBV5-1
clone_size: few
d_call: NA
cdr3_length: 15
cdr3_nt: TGCGCCAGCAGCGCCGGACCGGGGGGCCATGGGGAGCAGTACTTC
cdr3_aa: CASSAGPGGHGEQYF

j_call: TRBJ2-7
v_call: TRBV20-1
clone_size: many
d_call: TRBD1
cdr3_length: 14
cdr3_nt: TGCAGTGCTGTCCCGGGACAGGGGGCTCATGAGCAGTACTTC
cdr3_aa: CSAVPGQGAHEQYF

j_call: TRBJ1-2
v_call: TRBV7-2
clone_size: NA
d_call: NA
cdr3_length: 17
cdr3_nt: TGTGCCAGCAGCCCTGGGGTAACAGGGTATAAGACTGACGGCTACACCTTC
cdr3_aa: CASSPGVTGYKTDGYTF

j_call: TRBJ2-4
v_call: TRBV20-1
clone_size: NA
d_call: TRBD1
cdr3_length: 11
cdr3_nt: TGCAGTGCGAGGGGACAGGGGGCTACGTACTTC
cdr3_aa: CSARGQGATYF

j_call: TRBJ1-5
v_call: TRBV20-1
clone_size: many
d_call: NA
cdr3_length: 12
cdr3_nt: TGCAGCACGGGGGAAGGCAATCAGCCCCAGCATTTT
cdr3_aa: CSTGEGNQPQHF

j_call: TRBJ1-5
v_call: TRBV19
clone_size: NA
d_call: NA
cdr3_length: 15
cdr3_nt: TGTGCCAGTAACATGCTCTTCGGGTCGGGGCAGCCCCAGCATTTT
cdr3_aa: CASNMLFGSGQPQHF

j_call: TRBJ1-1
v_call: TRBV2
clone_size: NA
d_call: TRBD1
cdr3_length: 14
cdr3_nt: TGTGCCAGCAGCATTACGACAGGGGGCACTGAAGCTTTCTTT
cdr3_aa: CASSITTGGTEAFF

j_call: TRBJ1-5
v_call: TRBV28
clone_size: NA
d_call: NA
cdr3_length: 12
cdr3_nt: TGTGCCAGCGCCCGGACGGTCATACTCCAGCATTTT
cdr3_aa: CASARTVILQHF